This TCR beta chain derives from a study of CD8+ T cells in alopecia areata listed by TCRdb under 2018. A note on the overall study: Treated patients were enrolled in an open-label pilot trial of oral tofacitinib, 5 to 10 mg twice daily, for moderate-to-severe alopecia areata. Tofacitinib was given for 6 to 18 months, followed by 6 months of follow-up off drug to assess delayed response and recurrence. High-throughput TCRbeta sequencing was used to examine T cell clonal expansion in alopecia areata in both the C3H/HeJ mouse model and human patients. Scalp tissue and sorted CD4+ and CD8+ peripheral blood T cells from patchy and totalis/universalis alopecia areata patients and from healthy controls were covered by human TCRbeta sequencing. Patients on tofacitinib were biopsied at baseline and after 4 and 24 weeks of treatment, and several of the patients also had a later scalp biopsy. Scalp clonality was compared among normal scalp (n=4), patchy alopecia areata scalp (n=8), and alopecia totalis/universalis scalp (n=8). The RNA source kit depended on sample type: the PAXgene miRNA kit for fixed scalp, the miRNeasy kit for PBMCs, and the RNeasy kit for mouse skin. TCRbeta CDR3 regions were amplified by immunoSEQ multiplex PCR using 35 Vbeta forward and 13 Jbeta reverse primers. What the study reported, not specific to this receptor: Compared with normal scalp, lesional scalp, particularly in alopecia totalis/universalis, had higher clonality and more expanded CD8+ clones, which suggests antigenic drive. Scalp TCR repertoire analysis is complicated because resident alphabeta T cells in normal human skin are also sequenced, whereas mouse skin is dominated by gammadelta T cells. TCR sequences shared between patients were less clear than in mice, possibly partly because of HLA diversity in the patient population.

Taken with the paper, the label for time point translates to: baseline before oral tofacitinib. From alopecia areata patients, peripheral blood was collected along with lesional scalp punch biopsies. PBMCs were isolated by density centrifugation and stained for CD3, CD4 and CD8, and CD4+ and CD8+ T cells were sorted on a FACSAria. Counted from cysteine to phenylalanine, this CDR3 has 16 amino acids. CDR3 DNA only is kept here, 48 bases in frame from base 1. The germline V gene (reference sequence) yields SEHNR for CDR1 and FQNEAQ for CDR2. Relative to germline, V is missing 2 bases and J is missing 1 base, with 6 bases of the junction outside any gene match. About this clone: Its target antigen remains unknown. Within one base of it there is no much larger clone, and no base qualities were kept.

The library was made by the immunoSEQ multiplex PCR assay. RNA was extracted from all samples and reverse transcribed into cDNA, which served as template for TCR sequencing. First-strand cDNA was synthesized with SuperScript III using a 2:1 mix of oligo-dT and random hexamers. A synthetic immune receptor repertoire was used to gauge amplification bias, and whatever bias remained was removed computationally. The authors' pipeline ran thus. Raw reads were preprocessed to remove errors, and CDR3 was defined by IMGT conventions from the conserved cysteine to phenylalanine. Clonality was computed as 1 minus the Shannon entropy, with the entropy normalized by log2 of the number of productive unique TCRs. CD4 or CD8 identity of scalp clones was inferred by cross-referencing scalp TCRbeta sequences with sorted blood CD4 and CD8 repertoires. TCRdb carries this immuneACCESS record with in-frame sequences only. Its versions omit some clonotypes, under half of them owing to an unresolved V gene in the studies checked, with the rest unexplained. V and J calls and clone size are copied from that table; D and trimming were computed from the DNA. The sample table records 180,000 or so clones; roughly 59% of these occur just once. Together, the top ten hold approximately 1.7% of the sample.

The chain is made from TRBV7-9 and TRBJ2-3; TRBD1 lines up with 7 middle nucleotides. This sequence was found in a human donor with alopecia areata. The source material was CD4+ T cells sorted from blood, sampled at week 0. The DNA sequence is as follows: TGTGCCAGCAGCTTACTTACAGGGGTCGGCACAGATACGCAGTATTTT. It specifies CASSLLTGVGTDTQYF.